This T cell receptor beta chain was captured by sequencing in a study of T cell responses to AZD1222 COVID-19 vaccine. At the level of the study: Pooling covered second doses at about 4 or about 12 weeks. Findings of the study overall: The sample set comprised mostly white British donors with more females, and clonal diversity was possibly underestimated. Only after the peak T cell response were repertoires sampled.

This clone has just a few counts. Its antigen is still unknown. Libraries were prepared by immunoSEQ multiplex PCR; TCRdb keeps only in-frame clonotypes and omits some of them. Of approximately 68,000 clones in the sample, 70% to 90% are singletons; the top ten hold 20%. V shed 5 bases and J 2 bases; nucleotides not matched to a gene: 9. The CDR3 contains 16 residues. Germline CDR1 reads KGHSH; CDR2 reads LQKENI. The material sequenced was peripheral blood, taken on day 0 of AZD1222 vaccination. The chain employs TRBV18 and TRBJ2-7, with TRBD1 matching over 10 bases. The TCR sequence derives from an adult in good health. CDR3 DNA: TGTGCCAGCTCAACTCGACAGGGGGCTGGCGCCTACGAGCAGTACTTC. This codes for CASSTRQGAGAYEQYF.